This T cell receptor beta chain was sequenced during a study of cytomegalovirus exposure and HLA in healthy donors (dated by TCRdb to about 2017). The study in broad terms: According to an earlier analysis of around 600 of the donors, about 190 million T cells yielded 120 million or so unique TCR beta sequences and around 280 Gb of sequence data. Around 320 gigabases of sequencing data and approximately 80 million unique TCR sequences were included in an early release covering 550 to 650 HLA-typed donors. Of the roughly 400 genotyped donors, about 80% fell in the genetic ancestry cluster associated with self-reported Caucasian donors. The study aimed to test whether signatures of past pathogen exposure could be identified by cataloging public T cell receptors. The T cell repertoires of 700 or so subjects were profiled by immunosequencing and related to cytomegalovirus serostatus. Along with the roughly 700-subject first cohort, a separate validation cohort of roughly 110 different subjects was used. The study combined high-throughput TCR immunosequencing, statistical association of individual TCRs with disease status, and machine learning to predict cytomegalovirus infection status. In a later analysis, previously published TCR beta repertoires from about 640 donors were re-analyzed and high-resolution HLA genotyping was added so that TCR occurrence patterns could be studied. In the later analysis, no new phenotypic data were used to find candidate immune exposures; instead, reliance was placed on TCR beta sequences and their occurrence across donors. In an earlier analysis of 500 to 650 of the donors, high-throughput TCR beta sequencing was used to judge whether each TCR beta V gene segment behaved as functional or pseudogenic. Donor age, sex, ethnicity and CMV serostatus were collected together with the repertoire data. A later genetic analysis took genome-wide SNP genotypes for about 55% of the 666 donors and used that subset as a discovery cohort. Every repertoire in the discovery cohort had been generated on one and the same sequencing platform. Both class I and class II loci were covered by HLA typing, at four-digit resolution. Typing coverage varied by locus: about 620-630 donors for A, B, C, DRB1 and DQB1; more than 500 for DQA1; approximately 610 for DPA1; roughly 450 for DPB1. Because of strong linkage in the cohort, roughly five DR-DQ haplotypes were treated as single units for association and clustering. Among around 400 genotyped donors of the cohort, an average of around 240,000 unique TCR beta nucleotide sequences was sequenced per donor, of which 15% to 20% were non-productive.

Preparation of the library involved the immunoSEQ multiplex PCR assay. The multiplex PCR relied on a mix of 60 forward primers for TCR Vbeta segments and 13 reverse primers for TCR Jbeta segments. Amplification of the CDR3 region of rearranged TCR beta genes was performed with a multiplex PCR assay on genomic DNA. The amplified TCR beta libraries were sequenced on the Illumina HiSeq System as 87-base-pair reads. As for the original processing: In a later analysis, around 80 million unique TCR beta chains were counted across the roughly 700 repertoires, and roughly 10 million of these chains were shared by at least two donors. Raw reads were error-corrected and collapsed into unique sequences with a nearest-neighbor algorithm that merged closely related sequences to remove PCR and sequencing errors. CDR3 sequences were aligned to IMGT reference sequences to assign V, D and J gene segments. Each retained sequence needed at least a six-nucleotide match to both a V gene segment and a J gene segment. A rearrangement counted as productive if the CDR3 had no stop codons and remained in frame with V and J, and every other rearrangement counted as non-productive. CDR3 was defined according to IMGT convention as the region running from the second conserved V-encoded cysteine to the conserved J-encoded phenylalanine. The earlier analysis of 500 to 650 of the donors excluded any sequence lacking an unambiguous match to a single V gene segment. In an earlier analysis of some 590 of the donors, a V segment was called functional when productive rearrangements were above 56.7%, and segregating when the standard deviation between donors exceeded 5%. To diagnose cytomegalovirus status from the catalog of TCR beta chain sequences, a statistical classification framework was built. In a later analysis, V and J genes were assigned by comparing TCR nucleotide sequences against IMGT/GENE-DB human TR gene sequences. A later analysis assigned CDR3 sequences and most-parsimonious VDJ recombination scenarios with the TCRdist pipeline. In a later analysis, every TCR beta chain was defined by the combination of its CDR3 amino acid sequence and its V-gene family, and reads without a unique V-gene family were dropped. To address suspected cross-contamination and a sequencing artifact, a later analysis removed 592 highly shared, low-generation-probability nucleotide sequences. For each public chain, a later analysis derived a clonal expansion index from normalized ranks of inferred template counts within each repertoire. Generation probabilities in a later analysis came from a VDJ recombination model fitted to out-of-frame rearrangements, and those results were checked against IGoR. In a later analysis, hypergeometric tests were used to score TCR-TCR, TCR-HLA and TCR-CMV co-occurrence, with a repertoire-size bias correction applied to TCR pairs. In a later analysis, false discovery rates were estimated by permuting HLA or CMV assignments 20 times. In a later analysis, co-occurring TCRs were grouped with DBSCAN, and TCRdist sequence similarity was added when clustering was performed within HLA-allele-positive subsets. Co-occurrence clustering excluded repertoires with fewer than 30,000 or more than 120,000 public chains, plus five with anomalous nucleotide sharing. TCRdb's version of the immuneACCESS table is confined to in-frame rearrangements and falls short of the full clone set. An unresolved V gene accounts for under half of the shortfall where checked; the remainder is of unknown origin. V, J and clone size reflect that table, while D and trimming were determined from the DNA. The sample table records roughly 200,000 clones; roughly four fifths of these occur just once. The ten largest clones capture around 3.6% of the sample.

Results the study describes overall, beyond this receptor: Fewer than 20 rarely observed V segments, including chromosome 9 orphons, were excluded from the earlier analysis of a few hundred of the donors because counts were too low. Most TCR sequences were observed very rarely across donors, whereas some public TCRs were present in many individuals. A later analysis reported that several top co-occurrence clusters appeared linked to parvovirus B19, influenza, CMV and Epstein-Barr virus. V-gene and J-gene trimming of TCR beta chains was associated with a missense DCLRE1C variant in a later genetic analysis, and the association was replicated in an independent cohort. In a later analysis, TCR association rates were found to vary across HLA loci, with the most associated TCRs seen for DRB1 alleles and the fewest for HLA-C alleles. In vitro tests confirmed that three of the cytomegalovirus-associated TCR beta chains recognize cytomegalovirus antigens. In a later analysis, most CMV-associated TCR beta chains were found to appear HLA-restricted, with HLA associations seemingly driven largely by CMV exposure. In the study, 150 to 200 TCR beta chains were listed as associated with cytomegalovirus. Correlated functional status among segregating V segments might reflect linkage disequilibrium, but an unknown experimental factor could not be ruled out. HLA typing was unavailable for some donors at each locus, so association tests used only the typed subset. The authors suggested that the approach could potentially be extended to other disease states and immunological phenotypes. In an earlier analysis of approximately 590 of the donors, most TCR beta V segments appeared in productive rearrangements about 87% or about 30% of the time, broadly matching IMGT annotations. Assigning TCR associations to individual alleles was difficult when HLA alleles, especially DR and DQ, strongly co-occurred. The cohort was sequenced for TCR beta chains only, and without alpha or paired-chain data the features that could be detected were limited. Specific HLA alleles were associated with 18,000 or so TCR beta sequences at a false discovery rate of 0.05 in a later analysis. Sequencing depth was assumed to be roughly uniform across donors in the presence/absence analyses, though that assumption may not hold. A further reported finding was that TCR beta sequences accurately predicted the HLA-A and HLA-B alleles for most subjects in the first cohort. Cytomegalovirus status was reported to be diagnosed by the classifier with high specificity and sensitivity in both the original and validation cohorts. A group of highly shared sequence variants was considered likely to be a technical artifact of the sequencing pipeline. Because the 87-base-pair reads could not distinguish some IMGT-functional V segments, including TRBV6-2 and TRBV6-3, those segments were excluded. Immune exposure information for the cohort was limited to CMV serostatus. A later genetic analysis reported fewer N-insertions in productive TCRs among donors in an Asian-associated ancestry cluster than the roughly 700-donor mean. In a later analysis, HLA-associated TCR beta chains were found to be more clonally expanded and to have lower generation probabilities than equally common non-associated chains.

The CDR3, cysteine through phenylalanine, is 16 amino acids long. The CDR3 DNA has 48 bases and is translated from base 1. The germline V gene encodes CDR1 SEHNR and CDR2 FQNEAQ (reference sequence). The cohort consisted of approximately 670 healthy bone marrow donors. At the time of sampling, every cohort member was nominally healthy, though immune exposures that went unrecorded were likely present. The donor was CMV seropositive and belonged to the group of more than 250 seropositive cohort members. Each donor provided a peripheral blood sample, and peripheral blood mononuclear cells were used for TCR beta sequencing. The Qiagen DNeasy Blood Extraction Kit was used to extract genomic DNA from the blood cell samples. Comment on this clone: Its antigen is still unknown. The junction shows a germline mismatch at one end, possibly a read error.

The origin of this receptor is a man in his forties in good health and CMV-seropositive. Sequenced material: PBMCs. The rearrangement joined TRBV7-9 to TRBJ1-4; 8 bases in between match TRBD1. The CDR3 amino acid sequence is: CSSSHRPGQEPEKLFF. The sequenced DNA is TGTTCCAGCAGCCATCGCCCGGGACAGGAGCCTGAAAAACTGTTTTTT.